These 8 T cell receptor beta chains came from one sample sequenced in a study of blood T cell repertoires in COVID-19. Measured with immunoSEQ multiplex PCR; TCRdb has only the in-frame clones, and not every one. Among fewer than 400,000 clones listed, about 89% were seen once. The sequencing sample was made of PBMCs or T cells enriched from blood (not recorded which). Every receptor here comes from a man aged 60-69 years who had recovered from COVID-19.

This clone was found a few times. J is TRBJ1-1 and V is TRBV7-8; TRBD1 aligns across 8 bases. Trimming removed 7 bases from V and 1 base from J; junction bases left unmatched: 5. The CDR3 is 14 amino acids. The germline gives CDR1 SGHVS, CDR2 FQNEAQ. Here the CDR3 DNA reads TGTGCCAGCAAATCCGGGACAGGGAACACTGAAGCTTTCTTT. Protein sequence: CASKSGTGNTEAFF.

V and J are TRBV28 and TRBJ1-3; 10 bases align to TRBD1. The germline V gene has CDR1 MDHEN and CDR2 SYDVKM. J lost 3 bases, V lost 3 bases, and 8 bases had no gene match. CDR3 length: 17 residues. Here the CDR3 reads CASSFADRGEVGNTIYF. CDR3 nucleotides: TGTGCCAGCAGTTTCGCGGACAGGGGGGAAGTTGGAAACACCATATATTTT.

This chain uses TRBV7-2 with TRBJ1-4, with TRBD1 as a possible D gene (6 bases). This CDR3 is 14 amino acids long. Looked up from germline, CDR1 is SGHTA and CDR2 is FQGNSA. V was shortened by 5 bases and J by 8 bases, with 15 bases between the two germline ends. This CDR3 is CASSPGRGREKLFF. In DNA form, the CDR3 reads TGTGCCAGCAGCCCAGGCAGGGGCCGGGAAAAACTGTTTTTT. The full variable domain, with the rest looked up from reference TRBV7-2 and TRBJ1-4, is GAGVSQSPSNKVTEKGKDVELRCDPISGHTALYWYRQSLGQGLEFLIYFQGNSAPDKSGLPSDRFSAERTGGSVSTLTIQRTQQEDSAVYLCASSPGRGREKLFFGSGTQLSVL.

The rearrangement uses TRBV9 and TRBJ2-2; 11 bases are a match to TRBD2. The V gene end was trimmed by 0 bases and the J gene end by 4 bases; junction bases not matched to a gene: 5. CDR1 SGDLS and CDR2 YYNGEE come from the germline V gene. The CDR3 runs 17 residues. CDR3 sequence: CASSVVTSGRGTGELFF. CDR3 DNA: TGTGCCAGCAGCGTAGTAACTAGCGGGAGAGGCACCGGGGAGCTGTTTTTT.

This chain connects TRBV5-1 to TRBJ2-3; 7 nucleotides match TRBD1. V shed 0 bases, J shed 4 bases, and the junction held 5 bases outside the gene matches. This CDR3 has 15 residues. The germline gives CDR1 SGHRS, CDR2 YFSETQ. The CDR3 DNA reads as TGCGCCAGCAGCTTGGGACTTCAGGGGGCAGATACGCAGTATTTT. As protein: CASSLGLQGADTQYF.

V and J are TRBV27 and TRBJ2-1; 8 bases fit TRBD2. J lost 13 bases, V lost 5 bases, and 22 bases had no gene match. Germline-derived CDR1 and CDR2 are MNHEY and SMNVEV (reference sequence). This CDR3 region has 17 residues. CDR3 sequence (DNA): TGTGCCAGCAGTCCGCAAAAGCGGGGGCTGTGGGGGGCTCAACAGTTCTTC. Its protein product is CASSPQKRGLWGAQQFF.

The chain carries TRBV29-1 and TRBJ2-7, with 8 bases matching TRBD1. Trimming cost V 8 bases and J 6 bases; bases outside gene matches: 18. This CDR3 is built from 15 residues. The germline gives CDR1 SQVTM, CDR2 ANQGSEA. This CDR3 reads CSTSTYGQGGSEQYF. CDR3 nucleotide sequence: TGCAGCACCAGCACCTACGGACAGGGAGGTAGCGAGCAGTACTTC.

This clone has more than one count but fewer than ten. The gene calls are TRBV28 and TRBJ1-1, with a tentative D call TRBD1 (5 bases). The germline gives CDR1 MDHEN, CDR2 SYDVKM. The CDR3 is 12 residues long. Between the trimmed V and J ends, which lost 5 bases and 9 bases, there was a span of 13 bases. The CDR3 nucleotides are TGTGCCAGCAGTCCCTTTAGACAGAAAGCTTTCTTT. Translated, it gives CASSPFRQKAFF. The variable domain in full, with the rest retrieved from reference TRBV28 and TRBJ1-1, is DVKVTQSSRYLVKRTGEKVFLECVQDMDHENMFWYRQDPGLGLRLIYFSYDVKMKEKGDIPEGYSVSREKKERFSLILESASTNQTSMYLCASSPFRQKAFFGQGTRLTVV.